Below, 21 T cell receptor beta chains from the same sample are listed, as sequenced in a study of T cells in localized non-small cell lung cancer. The assay was immunoSEQ multiplex PCR, and TCRdb's table has in-frame clones only and misses some. The table shows tens of thousands of clones, with around 92% occurring only once. The sample in question was peripheral blood, obtained before any cancer treatment. The receptors were gathered from an older female donor with stage I lung adenocarcinoma.

The J gene is TRBJ1-3, the V gene TRBV5-1; D call uncertain. CDR1 is SGHRS, CDR2 YFSETQ, per germline. Trimming pared 4 bases from V and 3 bases from J, leaving 8 bases between. The CDR3 sequence is 13 residues long. The CDR3 protein is CASSMNVGNTIYF. CDR3 nucleotides: TGCGCCAGCAGCATGAACGTTGGAAACACCATATATTTT.

The genes are TRBV9 and TRBJ2-2; 7 bases agree with TRBD2. The CDR3 extends over 15 amino acids. With V trimmed by 4 bases and J by 9 bases, 12 bases remained unmatched. The V gene's germline CDR1 is SGDLS and CDR2 YYNGEE. CDR3 protein: CASSKEPGLPRELFF. CDR3 bases: TGTGCCAGCAGCAAAGAACCGGGACTACCTAGGGAGCTGTTTTTT. The full variable domain, with the rest looked up from reference TRBV9 and TRBJ2-2, is DSGVTQTPKHLITATGQRVTLRCSPRSGDLSVYWYQQSLDQGLQFLIQYYNGEERAKGNILERFSAQQFPDLHSELNLSSLELGDSALYFCASSKEPGLPRELFFGEGSRLTVL.

The sample holds one count of this clone. The V gene is TRBV4-3, the J gene TRBJ2-2; no clear D. The CDR3 length is 14 residues. V dropped 9 bases and J dropped 2 bases, with 13 bases sitting between them. The V gene's germline CDR1 is LGHNA and CDR2 YSLEER. The CDR3 DNA reads as TGCGCCAGTCCGGACGGATCAAACACCGGGGAGCTGTTTTTT. As protein: CASPDGSNTGELFF.

The chain uses TRBV10-3 and TRBJ1-1, with D perhaps TRBD1 (5 bases). Germline CDR1 reads ENHRY; CDR2 reads SYGVKD. This CDR3 comprises 14 residues. Deletions cut 0 bases from V and 4 bases from J, with 9 bases between. Here the CDR3 reads CAISESGRGTEAFF. As DNA, the CDR3 is TGTGCCATCAGTGAGTCGGGGCGGGGCACTGAAGCTTTCTTT.

The rearrangement uses TRBV19 and TRBJ2-1, with 9 nucleotides matching TRBD1. This CDR3 has 16 amino acids. CDR1 is LNHDA and CDR2 is SQIVND in the germline V gene (reference sequence). V lost 5 bases, J lost 8 bases, and 13 bases stayed unmatched. In nucleotides, the CDR3 is TGTGCCAGTAGTCTACGATCCGGGACAGGGATCGATGAGCAGTTCTTC. Protein: CASSLRSGTGIDEQFF.

The rearrangement joins TRBV5-1 to TRBJ2-1; TRBD2 matches 8 bases. The CDR3 consists of 15 residues. Trimming cost V 4 bases and J 4 bases; bases outside gene matches: 7. In germline, CDR1 is SGHRS, CDR2 YFSETQ. CDR3 sequence reads: CASSPSGGLYNEQFF. CDR3 nucleotides: TGCGCCAGCAGCCCCTCGGGGGGGCTTTACAATGAGCAGTTCTTC.

The chain combines TRBV7-2 with TRBJ2-7, with 11 bases fitting TRBD2. With 2 bases clipped from V and 5 bases from J, the junction kept 2 bases outside the gene matches. The CDR3 runs 14 residues. Per the germline V gene, CDR1 is SGHTA and CDR2 is FQGNSA. The DNA for the CDR3 is TGTGCCAGCAGCTTATATAGCGGGGGGGACGAGCAGTACTTC. Amino acid sequence: CASSLYSGGDEQYF. The full variable domain, in which reference TRBV7-2 and TRBJ2-7 provide the parts outside the CDR3, is GAGVSQSPSNKVTEKGKDVELRCDPISGHTALYWYRQSLGQGLEFLIYFQGNSAPDKSGLPSDRFSAERTGGSVSTLTIQRTQQEDSAVYLCASSLYSGGDEQYFGPGTRLTVT.

J is TRBJ1-6 and V is TRBV4-3; D remains ambiguous. V dropped 1 base and J dropped 9 bases, with 13 bases sitting between them. CDR3 size: 15 residues. From germline, CDR1 is LGHNA and CDR2 YSLEER. CDR3 protein: CASSQGGNHGSPLHF. The CDR3 DNA reads as TGCGCCAGCAGCCAAGGCGGCAACCACGGTTCACCCCTCCACTTT.

The genes are TRBV28 and TRBJ2-1; TRBD1 agrees at 10 bases. V shed 4 bases, J shed 8 bases, and the junction held 8 bases outside the gene matches. The CDR3 runs 15 residues. CDR1 is MDHEN and CDR2 is SYDVKM in the germline V gene. The CDR3: CASSSAGQGVDEQFF. CDR3 nucleotide sequence: TGTGCCAGCAGTTCTGCCGGACAGGGGGTCGATGAGCAGTTCTTC.

The chain carries TRBV7-9 and TRBJ1-2; TRBD1 agrees at 7 bases. Germline V lookup: CDR1 SEHNR, CDR2 FQNEAQ (reference sequence). The trim removed 5 bases at V and 2 bases at J, leaving 11 bases unmatched. CDR3 size: 16 residues. Here the CDR3 reads CASSQRPGQTNYGYTF. The DNA for the CDR3 is TGTGCCAGCAGCCAACGTCCGGGACAGACAAACTATGGCTACACCTTC.

Turning to this clone: Additional DNA sequences in this sample encode the identical CDR3. This rearrangement joins TRBV5-1 to TRBJ2-1; possibly TRBD1 for D (6 bases). The CDR3 covers 14 residues. The V gene's germline CDR1 is SGHRS and CDR2 YFSETQ. Trimming cost V 0 bases and J 7 bases, with 11 bases left between them. This chain's CDR3 is CASSLATGLNEQFF. CDR3 nucleotide sequence: TGCGCCAGCAGCTTGGCCACAGGGTTGAATGAGCAGTTCTTC.

This sequence joins TRBV10-2 and TRBJ1-1, with 10 positions matching TRBD1. Germline values: CDR1 WSHSY, CDR2 SAAADI. This CDR3 has 15 residues. Trimming cost V 4 bases and J 6 bases; bases outside gene matches: 8. DNA for the CDR3: TGCGCCAGCAGTGTTTTGGGACAGGGGTACGCTGAAGCTTTCTTT. Protein sequence: CASSVLGQGYAEAFF.

CDR3 region: CASSYGGARNTGELFF. The CDR3 DNA reads as TGTGCCAGCAGCTACGGAGGGGCGCGGAACACCGGGGAGCTGTTTTTT. The chain uses TRBV11-2 and TRBJ2-2; D possibly corresponds to TRBD2 (6 bases). Germline V CDR1 and CDR2: SGHAT, FQNNGV. The length of the CDR3 is 16 residues. The V end was cut by 4 bases, the J end by 1 base, with 13 bases between.

The chain combines TRBV7-2 with TRBJ2-7, with D possibly TRBD1 on 6 matching bases. The CDR3 runs to 15 residues. Per germline, CDR1 SGHTA and CDR2 FQGNSA. Trimming took 4 bases from V and 3 from J, leaving 16 bases between them. CDR3 bases: TGTGCCAGCAGCTCCGGAAGGGGGACCCTCTACGAGCAGTACTTC. Translating it yields CASSSGRGTLYEQYF.

CDR3 amino acids: CASSVVASGGSYNEQFF. The CDR3 DNA follows: TGTGCCAGCAGCGTAGTGGCTAGCGGGGGCTCCTACAATGAGCAGTTCTTC. This chain links TRBV9 with TRBJ2-1; 10 bases agree with TRBD2. Trimming at V came to 0 bases and at J to 0 bases, leaving 3 bases not matched to a gene. Looked up from germline, CDR1 is SGDLS and CDR2 is YYNGEE. The CDR3 is 17 amino acids.

The chain links TRBV5-5 to TRBJ1-2; no clear D gene. This CDR3 has 15 residues. Germline CDR1 reads SGHKS; CDR2 reads YYEKEE (reference sequence). Trimming shortened V by 4 bases and J by 1 base, and 14 bases separated the two germline ends. The CDR3 loop is CASSQLGRLNYGYTF. CDR3 sequence (DNA): TGTGCCAGCAGCCAACTGGGCAGACTTAACTATGGCTACACCTTC.

This chain links TRBV12-5 with TRBJ2-7; D could derive from TRBD1 or TRBD2 (5 bases each). Trimming stripped 1 base from V and 4 bases from J, with 17 bases between. The CDR3 loop spans 16 amino acids. Germline V gene lookup returns CDR1 LGHNT and CDR2 FRNRAP. Written as DNA, the CDR3 is TGTGCTAGTGGTTTGGGGCTTGGGGCTAGCCTTTACGAGCAGTACTTC. This translates into CASGLGLGASLYEQYF.

The chain joins TRBV19 to TRBJ1-5, with D possibly matching TRBD1 (5 bases). Looked up from germline, CDR1 is LNHDA and CDR2 is SQIVND (reference sequence). V gave up 5 bases and J gave up 3 bases, with 17 bases separating them. CDR3 length equals 16 residues. CDR3 residues: CASSFNRAGANQPQHF. As DNA, the CDR3 is TGTGCCAGTAGTTTTAATCGAGCTGGGGCCAATCAGCCCCAGCATTTT.

The chain uses TRBV7-2 and TRBJ1-2; D is unclear. CDR1 is SGHTA, CDR2 FQGNSA, per germline. Trimming pared 2 bases from V and 4 bases from J, leaving 8 bases between. This CDR3 is built from 13 residues. As DNA, the CDR3 is TGTGCCAGCAGCTTAAGGGCCCCCTATGGCTACACCTTC. It encodes CASSLRAPYGYTF.

This clone was seen once. J is TRBJ1-2 and V is TRBV10-3, with TRBD1 matching 7 bases. In germline, CDR1 is ENHRY, CDR2 SYGVKD. V gave up 10 bases and J gave up 8 bases; unmatched junction bases: 10. The CDR3 has 12 amino acids. The CDR3 loop is CATQGVVGGYTF. Here the CDR3 DNA reads TGTGCCACCCAGGGGGTGGTGGGGGGCTACACCTTC.

V is TRBV19 and J is TRBJ1-1; 9 bases are a match to TRBD1. This CDR3 region has 17 residues. J was trimmed by 0 bases and V by 6 bases; bases with no gene match: 11. Germline V CDR1 and CDR2: LNHDA, SQIVND (reference sequence). Here the CDR3 reads CASRRSPDRGLNTEAFF. The CDR3 DNA sequence: TGTGCCAGTAGAAGATCGCCGGACAGGGGTCTGAACACTGAAGCTTTCTTT.